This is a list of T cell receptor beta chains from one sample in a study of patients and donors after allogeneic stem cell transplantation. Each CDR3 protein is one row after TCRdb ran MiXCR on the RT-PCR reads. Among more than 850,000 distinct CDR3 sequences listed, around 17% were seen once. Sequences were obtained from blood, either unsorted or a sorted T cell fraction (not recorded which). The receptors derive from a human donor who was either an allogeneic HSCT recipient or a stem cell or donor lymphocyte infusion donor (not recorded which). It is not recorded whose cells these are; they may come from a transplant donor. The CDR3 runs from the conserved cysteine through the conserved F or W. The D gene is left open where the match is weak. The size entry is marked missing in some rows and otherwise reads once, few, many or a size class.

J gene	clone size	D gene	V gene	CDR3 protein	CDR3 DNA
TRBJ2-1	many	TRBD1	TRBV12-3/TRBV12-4	CASSSGTGINEQFF	TGTGCCAGCAGTTCCGGGACAGGGATAAATGAGCAGTTCTTC
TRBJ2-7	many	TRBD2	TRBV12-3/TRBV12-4	CASSFRRGISYEQYF	TGTGCCAGCAGTTTTAGGCGGGGGATCTCCTACGAGCAGTACTTC
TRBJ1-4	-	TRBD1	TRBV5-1	CASSIGGTANEKLFF	TGCGCCAGCAGCATTGGAGGGACAGCTAATGAAAAACTGTTTTTT
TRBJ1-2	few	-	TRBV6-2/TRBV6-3	CASSSDRRGYTF	TGTGCCAGCAGTTCCGACAGGCGAGGCTACACCTTC
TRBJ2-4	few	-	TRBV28	CASSPSGTLLAKNIQYF	TGTGCCAGCAGTCCCTCCGGGACTTTACTAGCCAAAAACATTCAGTACTTC
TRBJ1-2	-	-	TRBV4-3	CASSQDRGIIYTF	TGCGCCAGCAGCCAAGATCGTGGGATAATCTACACCTTC
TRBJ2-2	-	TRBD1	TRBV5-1	CASSLTRTGRTNTGELFF	TGCGCCAGCAGCTTGACCCGGACAGGGCGCACGAACACCGGGGAGCTGTTTTTT
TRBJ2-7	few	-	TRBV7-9	CASSLLMTEDLYF	TGTGCCAGCAGCTTATTAATGACCGAGGACCTGTACTTC
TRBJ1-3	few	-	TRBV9	CASSVATRSPGNTIYF	TGTGCCAGCAGCGTAGCTACAAGGTCGCCCGGAAACACCATATATTTT
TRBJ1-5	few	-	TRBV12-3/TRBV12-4	CASSSPQGRTQPQHF	TGTGCCAGCAGTTCCCCACAGGGTAGGACTCAGCCCCAGCATTTT
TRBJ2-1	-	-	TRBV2	CASSEAEGGYYNEQFF	TGTGCCAGCAGTGAAGCGGAGGGTGGGTACTACAATGAGCAGTTCTTC
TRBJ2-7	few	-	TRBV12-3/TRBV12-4	CASSYDLGRPYEQYF	TGTGCCAGCAGTTACGATTTGGGTCGGCCCTACGAGCAGTACTTC
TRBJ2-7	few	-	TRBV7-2	CASSRLGDYEQYF	TGTGCCAGCAGCCGCCTCGGGGACTACGAGCAGTACTTC
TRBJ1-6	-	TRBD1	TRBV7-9	CASSLAATGVNSPLHF	TGTGCCAGCAGCTTAGCTGCGACAGGGGTTAATTCACCCCTCCACTTT
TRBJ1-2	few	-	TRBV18	CASSPRGLYYYGYTF	TGTGCCAGCTCACCACGGGGGTTGTATTACTATGGCTACACCTTC
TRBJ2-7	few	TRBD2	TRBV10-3	CAISDPTSGFYEQYF	TGTGCCATCAGTGACCCGACTAGCGGTTTTTACGAGCAGTACTTC
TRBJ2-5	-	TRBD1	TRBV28	CASSHGTGGNPLQETQYF	TGTGCCAGCAGTCATGGGACAGGGGGTAACCCCCTCCAAGAGACCCAGTACTTC
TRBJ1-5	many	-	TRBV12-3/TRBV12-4	CASSPGRRIGNQPQHF	TGTGCCAGCAGCCCTGGGCGCCGGATTGGCAATCAGCCCCAGCATTTT
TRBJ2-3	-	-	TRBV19	CASSGGGQRRTDTQYF	TGTGCCAGTAGTGGGGGGGGACAGCGCCGCACAGATACGCAGTATTTT
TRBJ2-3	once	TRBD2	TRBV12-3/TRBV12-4	CASSTRTSSTDTQYF	TGTGCCAGCAGTACCCGGACTAGCAGCACAGATACGCAGTATTTT
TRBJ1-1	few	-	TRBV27	CASSPYGPYTEAFF	TGTGCCAGCAGTCCCTACGGGCCCTACACTGAAGCTTTCTTT
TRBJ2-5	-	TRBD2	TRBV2	CASRQGLAGETQYF	TGTGCCAGCAGACAGGGACTAGCAGGAGAGACCCAGTACTTC
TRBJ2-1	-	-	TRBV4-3	CASSQDLRQNYNEQFF	TGCGCCAGCAGCCAAGATCTGAGACAGAATTACAATGAGCAGTTCTTC
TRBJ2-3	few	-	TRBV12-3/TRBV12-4	CASSLAQGLVRPDTQYF	TGTGCCAGCAGTTTAGCTCAGGGGCTCGTCCGGCCAGATACGCAGTATTTT
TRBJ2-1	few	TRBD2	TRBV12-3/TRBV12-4	CASSFSREGWYNEQFF	TGTGCCAGCAGTTTCTCGCGGGAGGGCTGGTACAATGAGCAGTTCTTC
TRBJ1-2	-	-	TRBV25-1	CASSPDEGPYGYTF	TGTGCCAGCAGTCCAGACGAGGGACCCTATGGCTACACCTTC
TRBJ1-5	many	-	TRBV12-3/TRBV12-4	CASSFEGTQPQHF	TGTGCCAGCAGTTTCGAGGGGACTCAGCCCCAGCATTTT
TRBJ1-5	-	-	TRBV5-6	CASSLRVRQPQHF	TGTGCCAGCAGCTTGCGCGTTAGGCAGCCCCAGCATTTT
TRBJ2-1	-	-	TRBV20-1	CSAYQFRDNEQFF	TGCAGTGCCTACCAGTTTCGCGACAATGAGCAGTTCTTC
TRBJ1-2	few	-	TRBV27	CASGRTDYNYGYTF	TGTGCCAGCGGGCGGACTGACTATAACTATGGCTACACCTTC
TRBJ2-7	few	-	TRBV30	CAWGGRTYEQYF	TGTGCCTGGGGGGGACGGACCTACGAGCAGTACTTC
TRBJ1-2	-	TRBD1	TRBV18	CASSPGQGRDGYTF	TGTGCCAGCTCACCGGGACAGGGGCGCGATGGCTACACCTTC
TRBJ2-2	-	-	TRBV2	CASSGGPIHTGELFF	TGTGCCAGCAGTGGGGGCCCGATACACACCGGGGAGCTGTTTTTT
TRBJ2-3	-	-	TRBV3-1	CASSHNWVADTQYF	TGTGCCAGCAGCCATAATTGGGTGGCAGATACGCAGTATTTT
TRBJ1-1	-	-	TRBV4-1	CASSLGVVGTEAFF	TGCGCCAGCAGCCTTGGAGTTGTGGGCACTGAAGCTTTCTTT
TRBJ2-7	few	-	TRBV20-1	CSALRTLSYEQYF	TGCAGTGCTCTTAGGACACTCTCCTACGAGCAGTACTTC
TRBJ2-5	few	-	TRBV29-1	CSARAPWGTETQYF	TGCAGCGCACGAGCCCCCTGGGGGACCGAGACCCAGTACTTC
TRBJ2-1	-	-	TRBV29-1	CSADRNNEQFF	TGCAGCGCTGACAGAAACAATGAGCAGTTCTTC
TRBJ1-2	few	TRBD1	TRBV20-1	CSAQGQGAEYGYTF	TGCAGTGCTCAAGGACAGGGGGCTGAGTATGGCTACACCTTC
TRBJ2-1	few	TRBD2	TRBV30	CAWSYGGADEQFF	TGTGCCTGGAGTTACGGGGGGGCCGATGAGCAGTTCTTC
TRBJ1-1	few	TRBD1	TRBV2	CASSPGTGGTGTEAFF	TGTGCCAGCAGTCCCGGGACAGGGGGTACAGGCACTGAAGCTTTCTTT
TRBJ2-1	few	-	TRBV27	CASSFSGANEQFF	TGTGCCAGCAGCTTTAGCGGCGCAAATGAGCAGTTCTTC
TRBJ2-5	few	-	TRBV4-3	CASSQRGGVLQETQYF	TGCGCCAGCAGCCAAAGGGGGGGGGTTCTTCAAGAGACCCAGTACTTC
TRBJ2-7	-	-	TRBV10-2	CASRSTVSYEQYF	TGCGCCAGCAGATCGACGGTCTCCTACGAGCAGTACTTC
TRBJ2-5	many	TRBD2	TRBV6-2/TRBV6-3	CASSPPRGEETQYF	TGTGCCAGCAGTCCCCCCCGGGGGGAAGAGACCCAGTACTTC